Following are 9 T cell receptor beta chains from one sample sequenced in a study of CD8+ T cells in alopecia areata. Extracted RNA was reverse transcribed, and the resulting cDNA served as sequencing template. The repertoire was sequenced with immunoSEQ multiplex PCR; TCRdb's copy has only in-frame clones and lacks some. The sample has 180,000 or so clones, approximately 59% seen once. Described treatment: oral pan-JAK inhibitor, 5-10 mg twice daily. The specimen comprised CD4+ T cells sorted from blood, sampled between weeks 55 and 65, from a patient treated with tofacitinib. These receptor sequences come from a human donor with alopecia areata.

About this clone: This specimen includes other DNA sequences encoding the same CDR3. The chain links TRBV5-6 to TRBJ2-1; no definite D call. The CDR3 spans 12 residues. Trimming stripped 1 base from V and 4 bases from J, with 3 bases between. CDR1 is SGHDT, CDR2 YYEEEE, per germline. The CDR3 region is CASSLRYNEQFF. In nucleotides, the CDR3 is TGTGCCAGCAGCTTGCGATACAATGAGCAGTTCTTC.

The chain uses TRBV6-5 and TRBJ2-5, with D possibly matching TRBD1 (6 bases). Germline V gives CDR1 MNHEY, CDR2 SVGAGI. The CDR3 is made up of 13 amino acids. V was clipped by 6 bases and J by 4 bases, with 12 bases between them. In nucleotides, the CDR3 is TGTGCCAGCAGGGCAGGGGCTAGAGAGACCCAGTACTTC. Translating it yields CASRAGARETQYF.

The chain's CDR3 is CASGLRVGEQYF. In nucleotides, the CDR3 is TGTGCTAGTGGTTTGCGAGTGGGAGAGCAGTACTTC. The rearrangement links TRBV12-5 to TRBJ2-7; D is ambiguous. V was cut by 2 bases and J by 7 bases, with 9 bases left in between. Germline CDR1 LGHNT, CDR2 FRNRAP. The CDR3 is 12 residues long.

The chain uses TRBV5-1 and TRBJ1-2; TRBD1 might be the D (5 bases). The CDR3 length is 14 residues. CDR1 is SGHRS, CDR2 YFSETQ, per germline. V shed 1 base and J shed 6 bases, with 13 bases lying between them. The DNA of the CDR3 is TGCGCCAGCAGCTTGAGGGGCCAGCTCGATGGCTACACCTTC. The encoded protein is CASSLRGQLDGYTF.

The rearrangement links TRBV27 to TRBJ2-7; TRBD2 matches at 13 bases. The CDR3 consists of 17 residues. Germline V gene lookup returns CDR1 MNHEY and CDR2 SMNVEV (reference sequence). Trimming at V came to 5 bases and at J to 9 bases, leaving 16 bases not matched to a gene. CDR3 loop: CASSPLVGLAGEVRQYF. In nucleotides, the CDR3 is TGTGCCAGCAGTCCCCTGGTCGGACTAGCGGGGGAGGTTAGGCAGTACTTC.

The J gene is TRBJ2-7, the V gene TRBV5-1; D is possibly TRBD2 (6 bases). Trimming took 4 bases from V and 6 from J, leaving 20 bases between them. Germline V gives CDR1 SGHRS, CDR2 YFSETQ. The CDR3 is 15 residues long. CDR3 protein: CASSGARGLGGEQYF. The CDR3 DNA follows: TGCGCCAGCAGCGGAGCCCGGGGCTTGGGGGGCGAGCAGTACTTC.

This clone was seen only a few times. The V gene is TRBV10-3, the J gene TRBJ2-3; perhaps TRBD2 as D (5 bases). This CDR3 contains 14 residues. V was trimmed by 5 bases and J by 5 bases, leaving 14 bases between them. Germline CDR1 and CDR2: ENHRY and SYGVKD. DNA for the CDR3: TGTGCCATCAGTCCGGGGTCTGCAGGAGATACGCAGTATTTT. Translation: CAISPGSAGDTQYF.

This clone was detected a few times. This chain uses TRBV7-9 with TRBJ2-6, with 8 bases identical to TRBD1. This CDR3 has 19 amino acids. Trimming removed 4 bases from V and 0 bases from J; junction bases left unmatched: 11. Germline CDR1 reads SEHNR; CDR2 reads FQNEAQ (reference sequence). The CDR3 here is CASSYGSGTGSSGANVLTF. The CDR3 DNA is TGTGCCAGCAGCTATGGGTCCGGGACAGGCAGCTCTGGGGCCAACGTCCTGACTTTC.

Turning to this clone: Other DNA variants within this sample encode the same CDR3. The J gene is TRBJ1-1, the V gene TRBV30, with D uncertain. The V end was cut by 0 bases, the J end by 0 bases, with 8 bases between. The CDR3 sequence is 14 residues long. Germline CDR1 GTSNPN, CDR2 SVGIG (reference sequence). CDR3 sequence (DNA): TGTGCCTGGAGTGTACTCAGCATGAACACTGAAGCTTTCTTT. Protein product: CAWSVLSMNTEAFF.